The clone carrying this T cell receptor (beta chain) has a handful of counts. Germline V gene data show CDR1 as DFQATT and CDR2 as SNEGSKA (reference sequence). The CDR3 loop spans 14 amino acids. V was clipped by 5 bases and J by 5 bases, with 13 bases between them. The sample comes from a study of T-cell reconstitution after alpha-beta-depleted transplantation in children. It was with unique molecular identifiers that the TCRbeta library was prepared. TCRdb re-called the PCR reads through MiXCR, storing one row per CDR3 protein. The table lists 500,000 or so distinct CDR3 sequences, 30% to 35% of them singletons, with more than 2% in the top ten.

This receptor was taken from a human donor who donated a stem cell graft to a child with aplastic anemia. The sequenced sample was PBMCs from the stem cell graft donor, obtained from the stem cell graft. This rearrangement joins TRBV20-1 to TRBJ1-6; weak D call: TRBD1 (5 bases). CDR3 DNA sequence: TGCAGTGCTGGTGCCGGGACGGATAATTCACCCCTCCACTTT. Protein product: CSAGAGTDNSPLHF.